This T cell receptor beta chain was retrieved from a study of T cell repertoires in cytomegalovirus infection. The wider study: Shared public TCR beta signatures pointed to both CMV infection and a matching HLA type.

TCRdb redid the calling of the reads with MiXCR, one entry per CDR3 protein. The sample lists about half a million distinct CDR3 sequences; roughly 34% were seen once. Between the trimmed V and J ends, which lost 0 bases and 3 bases, there was a span of 11 bases. The CDR3 runs to 15 residues. A note on this clonotype: The target antigen is unknown.

The sequences come from cultured PBMCs, collected from culture after CMV antigen stimulation. V usage is TRBV12-3 or TRBV12-4 and J usage is TRBJ1-1; a possible D gene is TRBD1 (5 bases). This TCR derives from a human donor in good health (CMV status not recorded). Some clones in this sample may be carry-over from other donors' samples. The CDR3 here is CASSLAAREDTEAFF. In nucleotides, the CDR3 is TGTGCCAGCAGTTTAGCGGCCAGGGAGGACACTGAAGCTTTCTTT.